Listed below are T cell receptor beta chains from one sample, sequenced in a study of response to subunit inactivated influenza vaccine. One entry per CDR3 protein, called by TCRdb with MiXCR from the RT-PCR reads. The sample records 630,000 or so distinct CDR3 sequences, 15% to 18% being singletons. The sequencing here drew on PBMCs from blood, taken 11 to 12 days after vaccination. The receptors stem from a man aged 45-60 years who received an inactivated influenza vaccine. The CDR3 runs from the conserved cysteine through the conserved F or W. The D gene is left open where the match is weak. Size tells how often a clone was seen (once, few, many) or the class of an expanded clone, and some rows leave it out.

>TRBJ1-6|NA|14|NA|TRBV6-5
CASSFDVGNSPLHF
TGTGCCAGCAGTTTTGACGTGGGCAATTCACCCCTCCACTTT
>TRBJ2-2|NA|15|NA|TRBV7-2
CASSLAAQNTGELFF
TGTGCCAGCAGCTTAGCAGCCCAAAACACCGGGGAGCTGTTTTTT
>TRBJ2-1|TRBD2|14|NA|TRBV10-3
CAISSGRANNEQFF
TGTGCCATCAGTAGCGGGAGGGCCAACAATGAGCAGTTCTTC
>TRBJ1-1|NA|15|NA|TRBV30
CAWNRAEGPWGEAFF
TGTGCCTGGAACAGGGCCGAAGGCCCCTGGGGTGAAGCTTTCTTT
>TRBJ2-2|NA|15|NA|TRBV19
CASSAWGIQSGELFF
TGTGCCAGTAGTGCCTGGGGGATACAGAGCGGGGAGCTGTTTTTT
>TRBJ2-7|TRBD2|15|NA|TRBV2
CASSEGLAVMYEQYF
TGTGCCAGCAGTGAGGGACTAGCGGTGATGTACGAGCAGTACTTC
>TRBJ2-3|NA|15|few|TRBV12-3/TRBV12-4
CASSAFGTSTDTQYF
TGTGCCAGCAGCGCCTTTGGAACTAGCACAGATACGCAGTATTTT
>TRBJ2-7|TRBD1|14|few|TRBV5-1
CASSLRGPPHEQYF
TGCGCCAGCAGCTTGAGGGGGCCCCCCCACGAGCAGTACTTC
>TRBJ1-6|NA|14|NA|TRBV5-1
CASSSAGPNSPLHF
TGCGCCAGCAGCTCGGCAGGACCTAATTCACCCCTCCACTTT
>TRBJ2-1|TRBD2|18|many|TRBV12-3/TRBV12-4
CASSLGTSGMSSYNEQFF
TGTGCCAGCAGTTTAGGGACTAGCGGAATGAGCTCCTACAATGAGCAGTTCTTC
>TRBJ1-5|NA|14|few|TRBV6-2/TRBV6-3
CASSYTGQGPPQHF
TGTGCCAGCAGTTACACGGGTCAGGGACCACCCCAGCATTTT
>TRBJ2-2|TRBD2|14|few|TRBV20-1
CSARLAGAPGELFF
TGCAGTGCTAGGCTAGCGGGAGCCCCCGGGGAGCTGTTTTTT
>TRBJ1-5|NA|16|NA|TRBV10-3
CAISDRSGVGNQPQHF
TGTGCCATCAGCGACCGATCAGGGGTGGGCAATCAGCCCCAGCATTTT
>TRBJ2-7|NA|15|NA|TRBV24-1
CATSSRQATSYEQYF
TGTGCCACCAGTTCCCGACAGGCAACCTCCTACGAGCAGTACTTC
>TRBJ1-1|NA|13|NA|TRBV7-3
CASSLQGLTEAFF
TGTGCCAGCAGCCTACAGGGTCTGACTGAAGCTTTCTTT
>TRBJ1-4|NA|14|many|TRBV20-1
CSARDVTAHEKLFF
TGCAGTGCTAGAGATGTGACAGCCCATGAAAAACTGTTTTTT
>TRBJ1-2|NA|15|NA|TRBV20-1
CRARDTRGEMGGYTF
TGCAGAGCTAGAGATACTAGAGGGGAAATGGGTGGCTACACCTTC
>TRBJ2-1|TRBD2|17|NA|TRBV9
CASSVATGLAGDNEQFF
TGTGCCAGCAGCGTAGCTACGGGACTAGCGGGGGATAATGAGCAGTTCTTC
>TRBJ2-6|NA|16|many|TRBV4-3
CASSLSPNLGANVLTF
TGCGCCAGCAGCCTCTCCCCTAATTTGGGGGCCAACGTCCTGACTTTC
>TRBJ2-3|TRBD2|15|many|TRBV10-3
CAISATSEPTDTQYF
TGTGCCATCAGCGCTACTAGCGAACCGACAGATACGCAGTATTTT
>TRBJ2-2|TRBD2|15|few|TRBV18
CASMTSGSSAGELFF
TGTGCCAGCATGACTAGCGGGAGTTCGGCCGGGGAGCTGTTTTTT
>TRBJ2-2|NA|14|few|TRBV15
CATSRRSSTGELFF
TGTGCCACCAGCCGTCGTAGTAGCACCGGGGAGCTGTTTTTT
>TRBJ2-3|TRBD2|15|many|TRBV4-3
CASSPSGMRTDTQYF
TGCGCCAGCAGTCCTAGCGGGATGCGCACAGATACGCAGTATTTT
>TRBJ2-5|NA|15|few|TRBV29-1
CSVGEGYIAGETQYF
TGCAGCGTGGGGGAAGGGTACATTGCGGGAGAGACCCAGTACTTC
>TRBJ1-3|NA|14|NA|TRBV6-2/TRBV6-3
CASSPVQGRNTIYF
TGTGCCAGCAGTCCCGTACAAGGGCGAAACACCATATATTTT
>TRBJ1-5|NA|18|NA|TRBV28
CASSLLQGSLYSNQPQHF
TGTGCCAGCAGTTTACTTCAGGGTTCCCTTTATAGCAATCAGCCCCAGCATTTT
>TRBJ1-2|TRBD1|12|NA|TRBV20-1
CSAWTGNYGYTF
TGCAGTGCGTGGACAGGAAACTATGGCTACACCTTC
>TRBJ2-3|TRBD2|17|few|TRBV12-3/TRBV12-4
CASRGLAGETIRYTQYF
TGTGCCAGCAGAGGACTAGCGGGGGAGACGATCCGATATACGCAGTATTTT
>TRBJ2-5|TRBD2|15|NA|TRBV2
CASSPAGGPSETQYF
TGTGCCAGCAGTCCAGCGGGAGGGCCGTCAGAGACCCAGTACTTC
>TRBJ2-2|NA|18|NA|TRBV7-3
CASSPRTHSAANTGELFF
TGTGCCAGCAGCCCCCGGACCCATTCGGCCGCGAACACCGGGGAGCTGTTTTTT
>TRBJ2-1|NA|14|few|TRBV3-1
CASSQFGVDNEQFF
TGTGCCAGCAGCCAATTTGGCGTAGACAATGAGCAGTTCTTC
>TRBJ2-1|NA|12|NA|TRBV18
CASSNGYNEQFF
TGTGCCAGCTCGAACGGCTACAATGAGCAGTTCTTC
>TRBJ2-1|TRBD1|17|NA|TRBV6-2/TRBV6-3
CASRRGQGEFSINEQFF
TGTGCCAGCAGAAGGGGGCAGGGCGAATTCTCCATCAATGAGCAGTTCTTC
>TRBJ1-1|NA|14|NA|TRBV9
CASSVAGMNTEAFF
TGTGCCAGCAGCGTAGCCGGGATGAACACTGAAGCTTTCTTT